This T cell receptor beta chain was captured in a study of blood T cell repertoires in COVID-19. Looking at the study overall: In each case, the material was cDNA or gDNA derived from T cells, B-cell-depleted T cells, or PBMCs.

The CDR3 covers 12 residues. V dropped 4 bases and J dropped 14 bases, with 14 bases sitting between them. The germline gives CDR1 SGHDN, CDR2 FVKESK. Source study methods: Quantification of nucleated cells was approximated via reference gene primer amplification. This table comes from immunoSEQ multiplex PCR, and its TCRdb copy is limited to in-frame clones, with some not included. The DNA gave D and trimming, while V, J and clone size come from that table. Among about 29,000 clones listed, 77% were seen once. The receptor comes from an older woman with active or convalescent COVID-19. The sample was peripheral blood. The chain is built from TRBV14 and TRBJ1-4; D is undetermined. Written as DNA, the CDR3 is TGTGCCAGCAGCCCGGGTCCTCCGGGGCTGTTTTTT. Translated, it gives CASSPGPPGLFF.